This TCR beta chain was observed in a study of CD8 T cells in Susac syndrome. Turning to the study itself: Patients with Susac syndrome were therapy-naive, on corticosteroids, or on intravenous immunoglobulin alone at the time that blood was drawn.

Random hexamers primed reverse transcription of roughly 0.5 to 1 ug RNA. An immunoSEQ multiplex PCR generated amplified TCR beta CDR3 products spanning 54 Vbeta and 13 Jbeta. TCRdb re-called the immunoSEQ multiplex PCR reads through MiXCR, storing one row per CDR3 protein. Here the sample spans roughly 250,000 distinct CDR3 sequences, 95% to 97% being singletons. Germline CDR1 and CDR2: SGDLS and YYNGEE. J gave up 1 base and V 2 bases, and 7 bases lay outside the gene matches. This CDR3 region has 16 residues. This TCR was recovered from a human donor with Susac syndrome. Sequencing used CD4+ T cells from PBMCs. The J gene is TRBJ2-5, the V gene TRBV9; 8 bases are shared with TRBD2. The CDR3 region is CASSVVTGTSQETQYF. In DNA, the CDR3 is TGTGCCAGCAGCGTGGTCACCGGGACTAGCCAAGAGACCCAGTACTTC.